Below, one T cell receptor beta chain is given with its context. Its antigen is unidentified. These data come from a study of long-term antiretroviral therapy in people with HIV. Germline V gene lookup returns CDR1 MNHNS and CDR2 SASEGT. This CDR3 comprises 14 residues. Trimming removed 1 base from V and 7 bases from J; junction bases left unmatched: 5. Study findings and constraints: The repertoire was dominated at all time points by clones expanded before ART. With ART, diversity went up but was still lower than in transplant donor controls.

The assay, immunoSEQ v3.0, was run at survey level. Produced via immunoSEQ multiplex PCR; TCRdb's table is partial and in-frame only. The top ten clones hold over 0.8% of a sample with more than 25,000 clones, 87% of them seen once. The starting material was unsorted PBMCs, obtained 2 years after starting antiretroviral therapy. The receptor comes from a man aged 45-65 years with HIV. The chain is built from TRBV6-1 and TRBJ1-2, with 8 bases that match TRBD1. In nucleotides, the CDR3 is TGTGCCAGCAGTGAAGGACAGGGGATTATTGGCTACACCTTC. It specifies CASSEGQGIIGYTF.